These T cell receptor beta chains were read from a single sample in a study of long-term antiretroviral therapy in people with HIV. The protocol was immunoSEQ multiplex PCR, while the TCRdb copy is restricted to in-frame clones and leaves out a portion. Here the sample spans 20,000 or so clones, 87% being singletons. The input for sequencing was unsorted PBMCs, taken 0.2 years before starting antiretroviral therapy. The receptors stem from a man between 18 and 29 years old with HIV. The CDR3 runs from the conserved cysteine through the conserved F or W. Fields, in order: J gene, D gene, V gene, clone size, CDR3 DNA, CDR3 protein. The D gene is left open where the match is weak. Clone size is not always given. Where it is, it says once, few, many or a class for expanded clones.

TRBJ1-5 | NA | TRBV6-6 | NA | TGTGCCACCACTTACAGGGAGGTACGCAATCAGCCCCAGCATTTT | CATTYREVRNQPQHF
TRBJ2-1 | TRBD1 | TRBV11-3 | NA | TGTGCCAGCAGCTCCAGGGGACAGGGCAAAAATGAGCAGTTCTTC | CASSSRGQGKNEQFF
TRBJ1-4 | NA | TRBV5-1 | NA | TGCGCCAGCAGCTTGGGGGGGGCGGATGAAAAACTGTTTTTT | CASSLGGADEKLFF
TRBJ2-3 | NA | TRBV6-1 | NA | TGTGCCAGCAGTGAAAGCTATACGCAGTATTTT | CASSESYTQYF
TRBJ1-1 | NA | TRBV27 | NA | TGTGCCAGCAGTTTTACGGGGGGAGTAGTCACTGAAGCTTTCTTT | CASSFTGGVVTEAFF
TRBJ1-5 | NA | TRBV30 | NA | TGTGCCTGGAGGGATTTCCGACGGGTGAATCAGCCCCAGCATTTT | CAWRDFRRVNQPQHF
TRBJ2-5 | NA | TRBV27 | once | TGTGCCAGCAGGCCGACTCCTGGATTTAAGACCCAGTACTTC | CASRPTPGFKTQYF
TRBJ2-1 | TRBD2 | TRBV9 | NA | TGTGCCAGCAGCGTAGATGGCGGGGGAACCAATGAGCAGTTCTTC | CASSVDGGGTNEQFF
TRBJ1-6 | NA | TRBV10-3 | NA | TGTGCCATCAGTGAGTCGGGGGAAGAGCGGAGCTCCTATAATTCACCCCTCCACTTT | CAISESGEERSSYNSPLHF
TRBJ1-2 | NA | TRBV29-1 | NA | TGCAGCGTTGCGGAGGGAGGGATTCACTATGGCTACACCTTC | CSVAEGGIHYGYTF
TRBJ2-3 | NA | TRBV6-1 | NA | TGTGCCAGCAGCCAGACAGGCCCCCCCACAGATACGCAGTATTTT | CASSQTGPPTDTQYF
TRBJ2-7 | TRBD1 | TRBV7-8 | NA | TGTGCCAGCACACCTTCGACAGGGCTCTCCTACGAGCAGTACTTC | CASTPSTGLSYEQYF
TRBJ1-2 | TRBD1 | TRBV4-3 | medium-sized | TGCGCCAGCAGCCAAGCCGCGACAGGGTCCAACTATGGCTACACCTTC | CASSQAATGSNYGYTF
TRBJ2-7 | NA | TRBV7-2 | NA | TGTGCCAGCAGCTCCCCAGTGGTTGGCGAGCAGTACTTC | CASSSPVVGEQYF